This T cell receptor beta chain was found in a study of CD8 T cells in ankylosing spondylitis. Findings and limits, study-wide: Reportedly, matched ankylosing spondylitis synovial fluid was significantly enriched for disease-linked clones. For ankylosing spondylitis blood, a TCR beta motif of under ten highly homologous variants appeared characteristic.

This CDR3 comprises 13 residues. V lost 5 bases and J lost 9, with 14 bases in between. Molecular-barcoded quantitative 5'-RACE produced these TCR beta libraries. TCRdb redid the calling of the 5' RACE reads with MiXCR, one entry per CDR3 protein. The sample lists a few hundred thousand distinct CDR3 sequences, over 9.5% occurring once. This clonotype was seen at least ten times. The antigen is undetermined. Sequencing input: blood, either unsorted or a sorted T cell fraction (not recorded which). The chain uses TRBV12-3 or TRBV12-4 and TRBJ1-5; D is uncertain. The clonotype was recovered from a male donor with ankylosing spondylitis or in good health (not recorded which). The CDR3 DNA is TGTGCCAGCAGTCTAGAGGGCGGAGGGCCCCAGCATTTT. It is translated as CASSLEGGGPQHF.